The 29 T cell receptor beta chains given below trace back to one sample, sequenced in a study of blood T cell repertoires in COVID-19. Generated by immunoSEQ multiplex PCR, the TCRdb table keeps only in-frame clones and is missing some. The sample has around 260,000 clones; 80% to 90% are singletons. The specimen was PBMCs or T cells enriched from blood (not recorded which). These receptors were obtained from a woman in her twenties or thirties who had recovered from COVID-19.

A single count supports this clone. This chain uses TRBV18 with TRBJ2-5, with D possibly matching TRBD2 (6 bases). V was trimmed by 6 bases and J by 1 base, leaving 9 bases between them. Per germline, CDR1 KGHSH and CDR2 LQKENI. The CDR3 is 13 residues long. The CDR3 DNA follows: TGTGCCAGCTCTGGCGGGATCCAAGAGACCCAGTACTTC. This encodes CASSGGIQETQYF.

This clone came up many times. J is TRBJ1-1 and V is TRBV6-5; possible D gene TRBD1, 6 bases. Looked up from germline, CDR1 is MNHEY and CDR2 is SVGAGI. The V end lost 0 bases, the J end lost 2 bases, and 10 bases lay between the germline ends. The CDR3 length is 15 residues. The CDR3 region is CASSYSGQSNTEAFF. In DNA, the CDR3 is TGTGCCAGCAGTTACTCCGGACAGTCTAACACTGAAGCTTTCTTT.

The chain couples TRBV11-2 to TRBJ2-1; no definite D call. The V end lost 0 bases, the J end lost 0 bases, and 9 bases lay between the germline ends. The CDR3 is 16 residues long. The germline V gene encodes CDR1 SGHAT and CDR2 FQNNGV. The CDR3 is CASSLESQSSYNEQFF. The CDR3 DNA follows: TGTGCCAGCAGCTTAGAAAGCCAATCCTCCTACAATGAGCAGTTCTTC.

The chain employs TRBV20-1 and TRBJ1-5; D remains ambiguous. Germline V lookup: CDR1 DFQATT, CDR2 SNEGSKA (reference sequence). Trimming pared 3 bases from V and 3 bases from J, leaving 12 bases between. The CDR3 length is 14 residues. CDR3 DNA sequence: TGCAGTGCTAGTTTTCTCGACTTCAATCAGCCCCAGCATTTT. It is translated as CSASFLDFNQPQHF.

J is TRBJ1-2 and V is TRBV19; tentatively, D is TRBD1 (5 bases). Trimming pared 6 bases from V and 5 bases from J, leaving 10 bases between. In germline, CDR1 is LNHDA, CDR2 SQIVND (reference sequence). The CDR3 extends over 12 amino acids. This chain's CDR3 is CASSRTHYGYTF. The CDR3 DNA is TGTGCCAGTAGCCGGACACATTATGGCTACACCTTC.

The chain is built from TRBV2 and TRBJ1-2; 8 bases agree with TRBD1. Unmatched junction bases numbered 3, after V lost 3 bases and J lost 3 bases. The germline V gene encodes CDR1 SNHLY and CDR2 FYNNEI. The CDR3 spans 14 residues. The CDR3 spells CASSEAGGDYGYTF. For the CDR3, the DNA is TGTGCCAGCAGTGAGGCAGGGGGCGACTATGGCTACACCTTC.

This clone was counted a few times. V and J are TRBV5-4 and TRBJ1-2, with D possibly being TRBD1 (5 bases). Between the trimmed V and J ends, which lost 1 base and 4 bases, there was a span of 23 bases. Germline loops: CDR1 SGHNT, CDR2 YYREEE (reference sequence). The CDR3 totals 18 residues. In nucleotides, the CDR3 is TGTGCCAGCAGCTTGACGACCCTTAGGGGTCCGACCCTCTATGGCTACACCTTC. Translated, it gives CASSLTTLRGPTLYGYTF.

J is TRBJ2-7 and V is TRBV27; D gene unclear. The CDR3 is made up of 13 amino acids. The V and J ends lost 2 bases and 1 base respectively, with 6 bases between them. From germline, CDR1 is MNHEY and CDR2 SMNVEV (reference sequence). CDR3 region: CASSLEVSYEQYF. The CDR3 DNA follows: TGTGCCAGCAGTTTAGAGGTATCCTACGAGCAGTACTTC.

The V and J genes are TRBV27 and TRBJ2-3, with TRBD2 matching over 7 bases. From germline, CDR1 is MNHEY and CDR2 SMNVEV (reference sequence). The CDR3 loop spans 16 amino acids. The V segment lost 7 bases and the J segment 7 bases; nucleotides outside the gene matches: 17. The CDR3 nucleotides are TGTGCCAGCATACCATGGGCTAGCGGAGTGGGATATACGCAGTATTTT. This translates into CASIPWASGVGYTQYF.

The chain recombines TRBV6-2 or TRBV6-3 with TRBJ2-7, with TRBD2 identical over 15 bases. CDR3 length: 18 residues. The trim removed 4 bases at V and 2 bases at J, leaving 9 bases unmatched. From germline, CDR1 is MNHEY and CDR2 SVGEGT. As DNA, the CDR3 is TGTGCCAGCAGTTTAATTGGACTAGCGGGAGGGGTTACCTACGAGCAGTACTTC. It codes for CASSLIGLAGGVTYEQYF.

The chain has TRBV28 and TRBJ2-3; 12 bases agree with TRBD2. The CDR3 length is 15 residues. Germline V lookup: CDR1 MDHEN, CDR2 SYDVKM. V dropped 6 bases and J dropped 5; count of bases not matched to a gene: 6. This chain's CDR3 is CASRKLAGGIDTQYF. CDR3 nucleotides: TGTGCCAGCAGGAAACTAGCGGGAGGAATAGATACGCAGTATTTT. The full variable domain, rest sourced from reference TRBV28 and TRBJ2-3, is DVKVTQSSRYLVKRTGEKVFLECVQDMDHENMFWYRQDPGLGLRLIYFSYDVKMKEKGDIPEGYSVSREKKERFSLILESASTNQTSMYLCASRKLAGGIDTQYFGPGTRLTVL.

This clone was observed a few times. This sequence joins TRBV5-1 and TRBJ2-7, with 7 bases aligning to TRBD1. The V and J ends lost 4 bases and 0 bases, in that order; junction bases with no gene match: 7. The CDR3 is 15 residues long. The germline V gene encodes CDR1 SGHRS and CDR2 YFSETQ. DNA of the CDR3: TGCGCCAGCAGCGCCGGGACAGATATCTCCTACGAGCAGTACTTC. Amino acid sequence: CASSAGTDISYEQYF.

J is TRBJ2-3 and V is TRBV2, with D possibly being TRBD1 (5 bases). The CDR3 has 16 amino acids. Germline V gene data show CDR1 as SNHLY and CDR2 as FYNNEI. The V gene lost 3 bases and the J gene lost 1 base, with 14 bases spanning the gap. Here the CDR3 reads CASSDSVGVGTDTQYF. The CDR3 DNA reads as TGTGCCAGCAGTGATAGTGTAGGGGTGGGCACAGATACGCAGTATTTT.

V and J are TRBV28 and TRBJ2-5, with D unclear. Looked up from germline, CDR1 is MDHEN and CDR2 is SYDVKM. CDR3 length: 13 residues. CDR3 nucleotide sequence: TGTGCTATGGGCCGAACAAGAGAAGAGACCCAGTACTTC. This sequence encodes CAMGRTREETQYF. The entire variable domain, with the rest obtained from reference TRBV28 and TRBJ2-5, is as follows: DVKVTQSSRYLVKRTGEKVFLECVQDMDHENMFWYRQDPGLGLRLIYFSYDVKMKEKGDIPEGYSVSREKKERFSLILESASTNQTSMYLCAMGRTREETQYFGPGTRLLVL.

This chain links TRBV27 with TRBJ1-2, with 7 bases lining up with TRBD1. V shed 0 bases, J shed 5 bases, and the junction held 3 bases outside the gene matches. The CDR3 length is 14 residues. CDR1 and CDR2 (germline): MNHEY, SMNVEV (reference sequence). Written as DNA, the CDR3 is TGTGCCAGCAGTTTATCGACAGGGCGGTATGGCTACACCTTC. Translating it yields CASSLSTGRYGYTF.

The chain uses TRBV4-1 and TRBJ2-7; 11 nucleotides align to TRBD1. V was clipped by 0 bases and J by 4 bases; unmatched bases: 8. Looked up from germline, CDR1 is MGHRA and CDR2 is YSYEKL. The CDR3 is made up of 17 amino acids. The CDR3: CASSQDLRTGGRYEQYF. Here the CDR3 DNA reads TGCGCCAGCAGCCAAGATCTGAGGACAGGGGGCAGATACGAGCAGTACTTC.

This clone has only one observation. This chain connects TRBV6-5 to TRBJ1-5, with 10 bases fitting TRBD1. The trim removed 5 bases at V and 6 bases at J, leaving 4 bases unmatched. The CDR3 runs 14 residues. Per germline, CDR1 MNHEY and CDR2 SVGAGI. CDR3 protein: CASSKTGGGQPQHF. DNA of the CDR3: TGTGCCAGCAGTAAGACAGGGGGCGGTCAGCCCCAGCATTTT.

V and J are TRBV6-5 and TRBJ1-6; 8 nucleotides line up with TRBD1. V trimming: 4 bases; J trimming: 10 bases; junction bases outside the gene matches: 9. The CDR3 runs 15 residues. Germline CDR1 MNHEY, CDR2 SVGAGI. CDR3: CASSSGTGLGSPLHF. The CDR3 DNA reads as TGTGCCAGCAGTTCGGGGACAGGCCTGGGGTCACCCCTCCACTTT.

The genes are TRBV6-5 and TRBJ2-1; TRBD1 agrees at 7 bases. Germline-derived CDR1 and CDR2 are MNHEY and SVGAGI. This CDR3 is 14 amino acids long. The junction had 4 bases not matched to a gene; V was cut back by 1 base and J by 7 bases. The CDR3 coding sequence is TGTGCCAGCAGTTACTACTCCAGGGGGAATGAGCAGTTCTTC. Its translation is CASSYYSRGNEQFF.

This rearrangement joins TRBV27 to TRBJ1-2; D call uncertain. CDR1 and CDR2 (germline): MNHEY, SMNVEV (reference sequence). V lost 6 bases and J lost 6, with 11 bases in between. The CDR3 contains 12 residues. CDR3 loop: CASRAPPNGYTF. Written as DNA, the CDR3 is TGTGCCAGCAGAGCCCCCCCCAATGGCTACACCTTC.

The chain uses TRBV28 and TRBJ1-2; weak D call: TRBD1 (6 bases). Trimming cost V 7 bases and J 8 bases, with 20 bases left between them. Germline loops: CDR1 MDHEN, CDR2 SYDVKM. The CDR3 has 14 amino acids. The DNA for the CDR3 is TGTGCCAGCAAGTACGCTCAGGGGAAAGGAGGCTACACCTTC. Amino acid sequence: CASKYAQGKGGYTF.

The V gene is TRBV5-6, the J gene TRBJ1-5, with D unresolved. CDR3 size: 17 residues. Germline CDR1 is SGHDT and CDR2 is YYEEEE. Trimming pared 0 bases from V and 0 bases from J, leaving 13 bases between. This chain's CDR3 is CASSLGPVEPSNQPQHF. For the CDR3, the DNA is TGTGCCAGCAGCTTGGGGCCAGTCGAACCTAGCAATCAGCCCCAGCATTTT.

V is TRBV27 and J is TRBJ2-2; 7 bases fit TRBD1. The CDR3 loop spans 16 amino acids. Germline CDR1 and CDR2: MNHEY and SMNVEV (reference sequence). Germline trimming cut 5 bases from V and 5 bases from J; bases unmatched to any gene: 11. As DNA, the CDR3 is TGTGCCAGCAGTCCGGGGACAGTGCCTCGAACCGGGGAGCTGTTTTTT. Translating gives CASSPGTVPRTGELFF.

This clone has only a few counts. The rearrangement links TRBV11-2 to TRBJ2-7, with a tentative D call TRBD1 (6 bases). Trimming cost V 7 bases and J 13 bases, with 26 bases left between them. This CDR3 comprises 14 residues. Germline loops: CDR1 SGHAT, CDR2 FQNNGV. CDR3 sequence (DNA): TGTGCCAGCACCAGGACAGTCCAGGAATCCCGGGGATACTTC. It translates to CASTRTVQESRGYF.

The J gene is TRBJ1-2, the V gene TRBV3-1 (or the pseudogene TRBV3-2); possible D gene TRBD1, 5 bases. Germline lookup yields CDR1 LGHDT and CDR2 YNNKEL (reference sequence). Trimming removed 0 bases at V and 0 bases at J, with 11 bases between. CDR3 length: 16 residues. The CDR3 sequence is CASSQDRAGSNYGYTF. The DNA of the CDR3 is TGTGCCAGCAGCCAAGACAGGGCAGGCTCTAACTATGGCTACACCTTC.

V and J are TRBV30 and TRBJ2-7; 10 nucleotides agree with TRBD1. Trimming at V came to 3 bases and at J to 2 bases, leaving 7 bases not matched to a gene. The CDR3 runs 15 residues. The germline gives CDR1 GTSNPN, CDR2 SVGIG (reference sequence). The CDR3 protein is CAWSSGQGVAYEQYF. The CDR3 DNA sequence: TGTGCCTGGAGCTCCGGACAGGGGGTAGCCTACGAGCAGTACTTC.

The V call is TRBV5-4, the J call TRBJ2-7; 8 bases align to TRBD2. V was pared by 4 bases and J by 1 base, with 7 bases of the junction left unmatched. This CDR3 has 15 residues. Germline CDR1 SGHNT, CDR2 YYREEE (reference sequence). This CDR3 is CASSKSGSTSYEQYF. The CDR3 region has the DNA TGTGCCAGCAGCAAAAGCGGGAGTACTTCCTACGAGCAGTACTTC.

The chain combines TRBV5-1 with TRBJ1-5; no clear D gene. V shed 4 bases and J shed 6 bases, with 11 bases lying between them. In germline, CDR1 is SGHRS, CDR2 YFSETQ. This CDR3 is 13 amino acids long. CDR3 region: CASSPLGVQPQHF. CDR3 sequence (DNA): TGCGCCAGCAGCCCCCTCGGGGTTCAGCCCCAGCATTTT.

By its share, this clone is medium-sized (0.01 to 0.1%). The V call is TRBV6-4, the J call TRBJ2-1, with 12 bases aligning to TRBD2. Germline V lookup: CDR1 MRHNA, CDR2 SNTAGT. CDR3 length equals 15 residues. The V and J ends lost 2 bases and 4 bases, in that order; junction bases with no gene match: 0. The CDR3 sequence: CASSDLAGGYNEQFF. Here the CDR3 DNA reads TGTGCCAGCAGTGACCTAGCGGGGGGGTACAATGAGCAGTTCTTC.